This passage covers 5 T cell receptor beta chains from one sample sequenced in a study of shared clonotypes between healthy human individuals (dated by TCRdb to 2018 to 2020). The library was made by the immunoSEQ multiplex PCR assay. TCRdb took this table from immuneACCESS and kept in-frame rearrangements with V and J called. Such tables lack part of the clones; where checked against another copy, unresolved V genes explain under half of the gap, and the rest is unexplained. This sample holds approximately 330,000 clones; around 79% were observed only once. The top ten clonotypes cover about 10% of the sample. Source material: memory CD4+ T cells sorted from blood. What the cell subset or site label conveys for this sample: CD45RA-negative fraction. The receptors originated from a man aged 25 to 40 in good health.

V gene TRBV30 combines with J gene TRBJ1-6; 7 nucleotides align to TRBD1. In germline, CDR1 is GTSNPN, CDR2 SVGIG (reference sequence). This CDR3 comprises 16 residues. With 7 bases clipped from V and 0 bases from J, the junction kept 9 bases outside the gene matches. The DNA of the CDR3 is TGTGCCTTAACGGGACAGCCTAGCTCCTATAATTCACCCCTCCACTTT. This gives the protein CALTGQPSSYNSPLHF.

This chain connects TRBV19 to TRBJ1-1; D not resolved. Trimming left V 3 bases short and J 1 base short, with 12 bases between. There are 15 residues in the CDR3. Germline V gene lookup returns CDR1 LNHDA and CDR2 SQIVND (reference sequence). CDR3 protein: CASSIITKGNTEAFF. CDR3 sequence (DNA): TGTGCCAGTAGTATCATAACGAAGGGGAACACTGAAGCTTTCTTT.

The chain uses TRBV2 and TRBJ1-4; D is uncertain. The CDR3 spans 13 residues. V shed 9 bases and J shed 3 bases, with 11 bases lying between them. Germline CDR1 reads SNHLY; CDR2 reads FYNNEI. CDR3: CASCRGANEKLFF. Written as DNA, the CDR3 is TGTGCCAGTTGTCGGGGAGCTAATGAAAAACTGTTTTTT. The whole variable domain, filled in from reference TRBV2 and TRBJ1-4, reads EPEVTQTPSHQVTQMGQEVILRCVPISNHLYFYWYRQILGQKVEFLVSFYNNEISEKSEIFDDQFSVERPDGSNFTLKIRSTKLEDSAMYFCASCRGANEKLFFGSGTQLSVL.

This clone was recorded once. V and J are TRBV27 and TRBJ2-1; D might be TRBD2 (5 bases). The CDR3 length is 14 residues. The V end was cut by 5 bases, the J end by 8 bases, with 16 bases between. Germline lookup yields CDR1 MNHEY and CDR2 SMNVEV (reference sequence). The CDR3 DNA reads as TGTGCCAGCAGTCAACTAGATATAGAGGATGAGCAGTTCTTC. Its protein product is CASSQLDIEDEQFF.

The V call is TRBV10-3, the J call TRBJ2-7; possibly TRBD2 for D (6 bases). The germline V gene encodes CDR1 ENHRY and CDR2 SYGVKD. The CDR3 extends over 15 amino acids. Trimming removed 3 bases from V and 0 bases from J, with 12 bases in between. The CDR3 sequence is CAISDPGRYSYEQYF. The CDR3 region has the DNA TGTGCCATCAGTGACCCCGGGAGATACTCCTACGAGCAGTACTTC.